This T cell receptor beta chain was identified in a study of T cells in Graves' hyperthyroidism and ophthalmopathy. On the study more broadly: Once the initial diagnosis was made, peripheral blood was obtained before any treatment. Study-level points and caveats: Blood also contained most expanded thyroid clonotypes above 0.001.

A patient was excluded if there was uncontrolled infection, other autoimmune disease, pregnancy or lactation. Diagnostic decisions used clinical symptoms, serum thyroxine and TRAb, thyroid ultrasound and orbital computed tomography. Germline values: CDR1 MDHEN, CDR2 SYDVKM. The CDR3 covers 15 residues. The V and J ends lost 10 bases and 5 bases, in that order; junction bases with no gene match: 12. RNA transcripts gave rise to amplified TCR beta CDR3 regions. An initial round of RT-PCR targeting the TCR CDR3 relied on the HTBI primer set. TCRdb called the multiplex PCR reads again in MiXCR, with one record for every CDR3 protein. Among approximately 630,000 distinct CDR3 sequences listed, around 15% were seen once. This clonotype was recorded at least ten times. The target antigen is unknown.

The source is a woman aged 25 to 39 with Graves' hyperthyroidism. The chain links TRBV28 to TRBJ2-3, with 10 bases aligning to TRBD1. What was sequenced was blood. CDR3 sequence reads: CAIFKTGGGVDTQYF. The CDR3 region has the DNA TGTGCCATCTTTAAGACAGGGGGCGGTGTAGATACGCAGTATTTT.